These 28 T cell receptor beta chains originate from one sample sequenced in a study of OX40 agonist ivuxolimab in advanced cancers. Profiling relied on immunoSEQ multiplex PCR, and the TCRdb table lists in-frame clones only, not all of them. Here the sample spans about 55,000 clones, about 88% being singletons. The sample was CD4+ or CD8+ T cells sorted from blood, taken in a trial of the OX40 agonist ivuxolimab. Receptors originate from an adult with an advanced solid tumor such as melanoma, head and neck, liver or kidney cancer.

V usage is TRBV11-2 and J usage is TRBJ2-1, with a possible D match to TRBD2 (6 bases). V lost 4 bases to trimming and J lost 9 bases, with 13 bases between them. The CDR3 totals 13 residues. Per germline, CDR1 SGHAT and CDR2 FQNNGV. The CDR3 DNA reads TGTGCCAGCAGCTCCACCCTGGGAGGTGAGCAGTTCTTC. Translation: CASSSTLGGEQFF.

The chain joins TRBV7-2 to TRBJ2-7, with 10 bases matching TRBD2. CDR3 length: 15 amino acids. V lost 4 bases and J lost 9; bases outside the gene matches: 12. CDR1 is SGHTA and CDR2 is FQGNSA in the germline V gene. The CDR3, as DNA: TGTGCCAGCAGCTCTCGGACTAGCGGAGGTCCACGGCAGTACTTC. This sequence encodes CASSSRTSGGPRQYF.

V is TRBV5-6 and J is TRBJ2-7; 9 nucleotides line up with TRBD1. The germline V gene has CDR1 SGHDT and CDR2 YYEEEE. The CDR3 runs to 14 residues. After removal of 2 bases from V and 6 bases from J, the junction contained 6 bases not matched to a gene. The CDR3 DNA follows: TGTGCCAGCAGCTTCCGGGACAGGGCGGGCGAGCAGTACTTC. Protein: CASSFRDRAGEQYF.

This rearrangement joins TRBV5-1 to TRBJ2-1, with D perhaps assigned TRBD1 or TRBD2 (5 bases each). Germline CDR1 SGHRS, CDR2 YFSETQ. The CDR3 totals 15 residues. The V gene lost 3 bases and the J gene lost 4 bases, with 14 bases spanning the gap. The CDR3 region is CASSWGRGSYNEQFF. The CDR3 bases are TGCGCCAGCAGCTGGGGCCGGGGAAGTTACAATGAGCAGTTCTTC.

The J gene is TRBJ1-1, the V gene TRBV29-1; TRBD1 is a possible D gene (5 bases). The CDR3 is 12 amino acids. Germline assignment: CDR1 SQVTM and CDR2 ANQGSEA. The V and J ends lost 5 bases and 2 bases respectively, with 9 bases between them. CDR3 in amino acids: CSVSGSNTEAFF. CDR3 nucleotides: TGCAGCGTTTCAGGGAGTAACACTGAAGCTTTCTTT.

The chain links TRBV6-1 to TRBJ1-6, with TRBD1 identical over 8 bases. The length of the CDR3 is 18 residues. Germline CDR1 MNHNS, CDR2 SASEGT. The V segment lost 2 bases and the J segment 1 base; nucleotides outside the gene matches: 7. DNA for the CDR3: TGTGCCAGCAGTGAAACCGGCAGGGGGCGATCCTATAATTCACCCCTCCACTTT. This codes for CASSETGRGRSYNSPLHF.

The J gene is TRBJ1-5, the V gene TRBV9; D call uncertain. Germline V gene data show CDR1 as SGDLS and CDR2 as YYNGEE. The CDR3 totals 13 residues. V lost 0 bases to trimming and J lost 7 bases, with 8 bases between them. CDR3 bases: TGTGCCAGCAGCGTAGATCTGCAACAGCCCCAGCATTTT. Its protein is CASSVDLQQPQHF.

This chain links TRBV6-4 with TRBJ1-2; D is possibly TRBD1 (5 bases). V lost 6 bases to trimming and J lost 8 bases, with 19 bases between them. Germline lookup yields CDR1 MRHNA and CDR2 SNTAGT. There are 14 residues in the CDR3. The CDR3 DNA reads as TGTGCCAGCAGACCGGGACCCGCAAGTCCGGGCTACACCTTC. This gives the protein CASRPGPASPGYTF.

J is TRBJ2-5 and V is TRBV18, with D possibly TRBD2 on 5 matching bases. Germline V gives CDR1 KGHSH, CDR2 LQKENI. This CDR3 is 13 amino acids long. V dropped 5 bases and J dropped 3 bases, with 10 bases sitting between them. The CDR3 nucleotides read TGTGCCAGCTCATCGGACGGGAAAGAGACCCAGTACTTC. Translating it yields CASSSDGKETQYF. The variable domain in full, completed from reference TRBV18 and TRBJ2-5, reads NAGVMQNPRHLVRRRGQEARLRCSPMKGHSHVYWYRQLPEEGLKFMVYLQKENIIDESGMPKERFSAEFPKEGPSILRIQQVVRGDSAAYFCASSSDGKETQYFGPGTRLLVL.

The V and J genes are TRBV11-2 and TRBJ2-1; 8 positions agree with TRBD2. Trimming removed 3 bases from V and 8 bases from J; junction bases left unmatched: 9. From germline, CDR1 is SGHAT and CDR2 FQNNGV. This CDR3 comprises 15 residues. The CDR3 DNA is TGTGCCAGCAGCTTTCAGCGGGAGTTGTTCTATGAGCAGTTCTTC. Translated, it gives CASSFQRELFYEQFF.

V is TRBV6-5 and J is TRBJ1-6; 11 bases line up with TRBD1. This CDR3 has 13 amino acids. Trimming cost V 5 bases and J 17 bases; bases outside gene matches: 8. Germline CDR1 reads MNHEY; CDR2 reads SVGAGI. The CDR3 nucleotides read TGTGCCAGCAGTCCCCAGGGACAGGGGGGAATCCACTTT. It is translated as CASSPQGQGGIHF.

This chain connects TRBV7-3 to TRBJ2-5; 9 bases map to TRBD1. The length of the CDR3 is 15 residues. V was clipped by 5 bases and J by 4 bases; unmatched bases: 8. Looked up from germline, CDR1 is SGHTA and CDR2 is FQGTGA. CDR3 DNA: TGTGCCAGCAGCCCCACAGGGGGCGAATCAGAGACCCAGTACTTC. Its protein is CASSPTGGESETQYF.

CDR3 coding DNA: TGTGCCAGCAGCCCGGGACCGCGACAGGGCGAGCAGTACTTC. Amino acids: CASSPGPRQGEQYF. V usage is TRBV7-6 and J usage is TRBJ2-7, with 7 bases lining up with TRBD1. The CDR3 consists of 14 residues. V lost 5 bases, J lost 6 bases, and 10 bases stayed unmatched. CDR1 SGHVS and CDR2 FNYEAQ come from the germline V gene.

This chain connects TRBV12-5 to TRBJ2-1, with TRBD2 matching 9 bases. The CDR3 consists of 15 residues. The V segment lost 3 bases and the J segment 2 bases; nucleotides outside the gene matches: 2. The germline V gene encodes CDR1 LGHNT and CDR2 FRNRAP. This chain's CDR3 is CASGLGGGAYNEQFF. As DNA, the CDR3 is TGTGCTAGTGGTTTAGGCGGGGGGGCCTACAATGAGCAGTTCTTC.

The chain combines TRBV5-4 with TRBJ1-3; D remains unclear. The CDR3 has 14 residues. Germline V gene sequence: CDR1 SGHNT, CDR2 YYREEE (reference sequence). V dropped 3 bases and J dropped 0 bases, with 7 bases sitting between them. CDR3 sequence: CASSSRYSGNTIYF. The CDR3 DNA sequence: TGTGCCAGCAGCTCCAGATACTCTGGAAACACCATATATTTT.

The chain uses TRBV27 and TRBJ2-3; 7 positions agree with TRBD2. The CDR3 length is 13 residues. Looked up from germline, CDR1 is MNHEY and CDR2 is SMNVEV (reference sequence). V lost 3 bases to trimming and J lost 9 bases; unmatched junction nucleotides: 6. CDR3 region: CASSLAGGLTQYF. The CDR3 nucleotides are TGTGCCAGCAGTTTGGCCGGGGGGTTAACGCAGTATTTT.

This sequence joins TRBV30 and TRBJ2-3; 11 bases fit TRBD1. Trimming cost V 5 bases and J 4 bases; bases outside gene matches: 2. The CDR3 runs 13 residues. The germline V gene encodes CDR1 GTSNPN and CDR2 SVGIG (reference sequence). CDR3 coding DNA: TGTGCCTGGGGGACAGGGGGTTCAGATACGCAGTATTTT. It is translated as CAWGTGGSDTQYF.

The V and J genes are TRBV30 and TRBJ1-5; no clear D. Trimming removed 2 bases from V and 7 bases from J, with 15 bases in between. The CDR3 has 14 residues. The germline V gene has CDR1 GTSNPN and CDR2 SVGIG (reference sequence). CDR3 in DNA: TGTGCCTGGAGTACCGTCTCCGGAGGGCAGCCCCAGCATTTT. This codes for CAWSTVSGGQPQHF.

V gene TRBV29-1 combines with J gene TRBJ1-3, with 8 bases identical to TRBD1. Germline values: CDR1 SQVTM, CDR2 ANQGSEA. Trimming took 4 bases from V and 4 from J; bases not matched to a gene: 9. The CDR3 spans 15 residues. The CDR3 protein is CSVGQDRVSGNTIYF. The CDR3 region has the DNA TGCAGCGTTGGTCAGGACAGGGTTTCCGGAAACACCATATATTTT. Filled out from reference TRBV29-1 and TRBJ1-3, the complete variable domain reads SAVISQKPSRDICQRGTSLTIQCQVDSQVTMMFWYRQQPGQSLTLIATANQGSEATYESGFVIDKFPISRPNLTFSTLTVSNMSPEDSSIYLCSVGQDRVSGNTIYFGEGSWLTVV.

This chain links TRBV5-4 with TRBJ2-2; TRBD1 agrees at 9 bases. Germline assignment: CDR1 SGHNT and CDR2 YYREEE (reference sequence). The J segment lost 3 bases and the V segment lost 1 base, leaving 10 bases of the junction unmatched. This CDR3 region has 18 residues. CDR3 in DNA: TGTGCCAGCAGCTTGAGTCTGGGCAGGACAGGGGACACCGGGGAGCTGTTTTTT. It encodes CASSLSLGRTGDTGELFF.

The chain couples TRBV18 to TRBJ2-5, with 7 bases that match TRBD1. The CDR3 contains 13 residues. V was pared by 3 bases and J by 3 bases, with 1 base of the junction left unmatched. Germline CDR1 reads KGHSH; CDR2 reads LQKENI. The chain's CDR3 is CASSPGTEETQYF. CDR3 sequence (DNA): TGTGCCAGCTCACCTGGGACAGAAGAGACCCAGTACTTC.

CDR3 nucleotide sequence: TGTGCCAGCAGCTCGCCCATCCAGGGGGACACCGGGGAGCTGTTTTTT. It specifies CASSSPIQGDTGELFF. J is TRBJ2-2 and V is TRBV7-8; 7 nucleotides align to TRBD1. Looked up from germline, CDR1 is SGHVS and CDR2 is FQNEAQ. The V and J ends lost 4 bases and 3 bases, in that order; junction bases with no gene match: 8. The CDR3 is 16 residues long. Full variable domain (remainder filled in from reference TRBV7-8 and TRBJ2-2): GAGVSQSPRYKVAKRGQDVALRCDPISGHVSLFWYQQALGQGPEFLTYFQNEAQLDKSGLPSDRFFAERPEGSVSTLKIQRTQQEDSAVYLCASSSPIQGDTGELFFGEGSRLTVL.

J is TRBJ1-4 and V is TRBV6-1; tentative D call: TRBD1 (6 bases). Germline loops: CDR1 MNHNS, CDR2 SASEGT. Trimming left V 2 bases short and J 4 bases short, with 11 bases between. The CDR3 is made up of 15 amino acids. The CDR3 DNA follows: TGTGCCAGCAGTGAATCGGCAGGGGATAATGAAAAACTGTTTTTT. Translated, it gives CASSESAGDNEKLFF.

This clone was recorded only once. This chain links TRBV7-2 with TRBJ2-5, with 8 bases lining up with TRBD1. Germline CDR1 SGHTA, CDR2 FQGNSA. The CDR3 consists of 15 residues. V lost 2 bases and J lost 4; bases outside the gene matches: 6. CDR3 sequence reads: CASSLPRTGTETQYF. In nucleotides, the CDR3 is TGTGCCAGCAGCTTACCCCGGACAGGGACAGAGACCCAGTACTTC.

The sample holds a few counts of this clone. The V and J genes are TRBV5-1 and TRBJ1-3; D call uncertain. CDR1 and CDR2 (germline): SGHRS, YFSETQ. Trimming removed 4 bases at V and 4 bases at J, with 15 bases between. The CDR3 totals 15 residues. CDR3 sequence reads: CASSPVGFGGNTIYF. CDR3 bases: TGCGCCAGCAGCCCCGTGGGGTTCGGCGGAAACACCATATATTTT.

The rearrangement joins TRBV5-1 to TRBJ2-5, with D perhaps matching TRBD1 (6 bases). CDR1 is SGHRS, CDR2 YFSETQ, per germline. CDR3 length: 15 residues. The CDR3 bases are TGCGGGAGCAGCGGTGGAGGTACAGGGAAAGAGACCCAGTACTTC. Residues: CGSSGGGTGKETQYF.

This clone was recorded only once. The V call is TRBV29-1, the J call TRBJ2-5; 9 nucleotides match TRBD2. The last part of the DNA fits TRBJ2-7 better; the J call may be wrong. This CDR3 comprises 14 residues. Germline lookup yields CDR1 SQVTM and CDR2 ANQGSEA. For the CDR3, the DNA is TGCAGCGTTCTCCGCGGGGGGGGGTTACACGAGCAGTACTTC. Translated, it gives CSVLRGGGLHEQYF.

CDR3 coding DNA: TGTGCCAGCAGTGAAGGGTGGGGGCTGGTAAATGAGCAGTTCTTC. Residues: CASSEGWGLVNEQFF. The rearrangement joins TRBV6-1 to TRBJ2-1, with a tentative D call TRBD1 (6 bases). The germline V and J ends were trimmed by 1 base and 7 bases, with 14 bases remaining between them. From germline, CDR1 is MNHNS and CDR2 SASEGT. The CDR3 extends over 15 amino acids.